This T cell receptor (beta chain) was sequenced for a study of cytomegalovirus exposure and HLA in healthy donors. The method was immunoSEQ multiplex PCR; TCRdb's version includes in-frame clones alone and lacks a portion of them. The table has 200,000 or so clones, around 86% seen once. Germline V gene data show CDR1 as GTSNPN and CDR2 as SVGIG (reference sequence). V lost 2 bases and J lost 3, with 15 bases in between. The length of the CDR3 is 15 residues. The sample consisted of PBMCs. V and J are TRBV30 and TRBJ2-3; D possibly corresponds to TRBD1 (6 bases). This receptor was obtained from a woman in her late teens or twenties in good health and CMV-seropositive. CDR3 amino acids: CAWSYVGARTDTQYF. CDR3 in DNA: TGTGCCTGGAGTTATGTGGGGGCGCGGACAGATACGCAGTATTTT.